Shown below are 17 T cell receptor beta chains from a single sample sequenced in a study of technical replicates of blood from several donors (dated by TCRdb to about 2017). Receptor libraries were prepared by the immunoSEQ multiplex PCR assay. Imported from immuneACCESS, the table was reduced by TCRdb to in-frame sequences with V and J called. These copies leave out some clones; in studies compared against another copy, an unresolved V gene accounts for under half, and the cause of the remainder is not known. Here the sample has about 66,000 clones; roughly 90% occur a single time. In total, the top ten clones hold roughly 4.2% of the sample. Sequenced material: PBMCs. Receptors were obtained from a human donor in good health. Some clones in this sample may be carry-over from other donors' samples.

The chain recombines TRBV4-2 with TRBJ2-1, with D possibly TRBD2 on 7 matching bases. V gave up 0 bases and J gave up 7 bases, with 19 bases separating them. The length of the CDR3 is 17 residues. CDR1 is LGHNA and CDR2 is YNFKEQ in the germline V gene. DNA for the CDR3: TGTGCCAGCAGCCAAGATCTTGGGAGGGAGGGGGAGAATGAGCAGTTCTTC. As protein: CASSQDLGREGENEQFF.

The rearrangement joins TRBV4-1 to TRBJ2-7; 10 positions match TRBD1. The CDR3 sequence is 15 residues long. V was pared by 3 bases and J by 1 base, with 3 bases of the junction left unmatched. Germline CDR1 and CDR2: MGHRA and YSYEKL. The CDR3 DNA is TGCGCCAGCAGCCATCAGGGACAGGGGTCCTACGAGCAGTACTTC. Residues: CASSHQGQGSYEQYF.

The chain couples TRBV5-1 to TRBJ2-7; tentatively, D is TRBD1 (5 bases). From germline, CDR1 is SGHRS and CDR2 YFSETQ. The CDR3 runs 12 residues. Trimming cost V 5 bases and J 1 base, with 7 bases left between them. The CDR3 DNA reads TGCGCCAGCAGTCAGGGTTCCTACGAGCAGTACTTC. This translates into CASSQGSYEQYF.

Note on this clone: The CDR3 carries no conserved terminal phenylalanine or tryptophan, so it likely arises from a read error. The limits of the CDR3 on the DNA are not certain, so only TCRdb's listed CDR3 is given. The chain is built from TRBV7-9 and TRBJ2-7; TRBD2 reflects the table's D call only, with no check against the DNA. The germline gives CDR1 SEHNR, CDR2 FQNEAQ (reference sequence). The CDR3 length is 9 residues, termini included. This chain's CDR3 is CASSQRLGS.

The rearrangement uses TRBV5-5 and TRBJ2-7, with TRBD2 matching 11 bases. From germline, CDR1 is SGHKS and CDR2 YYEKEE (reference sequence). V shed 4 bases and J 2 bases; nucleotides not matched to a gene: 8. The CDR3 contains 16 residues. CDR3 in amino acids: CASSPTSGMFAYEQYF. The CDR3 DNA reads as TGTGCCAGCAGCCCGACTAGCGGGATGTTTGCCTACGAGCAGTACTTC.

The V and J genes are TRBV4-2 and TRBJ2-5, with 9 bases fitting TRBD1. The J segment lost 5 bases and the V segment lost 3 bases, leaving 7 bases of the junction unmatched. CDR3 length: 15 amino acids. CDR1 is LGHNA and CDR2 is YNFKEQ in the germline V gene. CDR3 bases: TGTGCCAGCAGCCAGGCACAGGGGGCACGTGAGACCCAGTACTTC. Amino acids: CASSQAQGARETQYF.

CDR3 protein: CASSETGSVDTQYF. The DNA for the CDR3 is TGTGCCAGCAGCGAGACAGGGAGTGTAGATACGCAGTATTTT. This chain connects TRBV6-4 to TRBJ2-3; 7 positions agree with TRBD1. J was trimmed by 5 bases and V by 6 bases; bases with no gene match: 8. The germline V gene encodes CDR1 MRHNA and CDR2 SNTAGT. The CDR3 runs to 14 residues.

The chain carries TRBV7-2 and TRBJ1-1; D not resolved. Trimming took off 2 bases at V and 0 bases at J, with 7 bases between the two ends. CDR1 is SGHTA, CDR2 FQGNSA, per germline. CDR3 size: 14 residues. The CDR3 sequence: CASSLSELNTEAFF. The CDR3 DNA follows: TGTGCCAGCAGCTTATCCGAGTTGAACACTGAAGCTTTCTTT.

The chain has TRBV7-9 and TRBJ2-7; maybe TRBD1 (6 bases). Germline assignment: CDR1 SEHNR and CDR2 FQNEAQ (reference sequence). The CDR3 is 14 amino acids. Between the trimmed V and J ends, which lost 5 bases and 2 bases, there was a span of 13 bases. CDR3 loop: CASSARDNPYEQYF. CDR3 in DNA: TGTGCCAGCAGCGCTAGGGACAACCCCTACGAGCAGTACTTC.

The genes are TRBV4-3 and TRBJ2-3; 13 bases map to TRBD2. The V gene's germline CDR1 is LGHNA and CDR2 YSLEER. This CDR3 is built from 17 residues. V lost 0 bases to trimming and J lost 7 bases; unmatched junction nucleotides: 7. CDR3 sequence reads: CASSQERTSGSSYTQYF. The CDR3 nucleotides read TGCGCCAGCAGCCAAGAGAGGACTAGCGGGAGTTCATATACGCAGTATTTT.

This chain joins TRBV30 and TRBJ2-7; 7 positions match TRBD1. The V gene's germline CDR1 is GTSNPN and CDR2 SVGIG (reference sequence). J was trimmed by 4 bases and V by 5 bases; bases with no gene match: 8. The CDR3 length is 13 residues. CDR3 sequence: CAWAKGARYEQYF. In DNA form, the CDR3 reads TGTGCCTGGGCGAAGGGGGCTCGGTACGAGCAGTACTTC.

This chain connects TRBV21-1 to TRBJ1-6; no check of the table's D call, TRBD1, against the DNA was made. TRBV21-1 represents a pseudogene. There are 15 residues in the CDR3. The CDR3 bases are TGTGCCAGCAGCAACCCGAGGGACAGCAATTCACCCCTCCACTTT. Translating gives CASSNPRDSNSPLHF.

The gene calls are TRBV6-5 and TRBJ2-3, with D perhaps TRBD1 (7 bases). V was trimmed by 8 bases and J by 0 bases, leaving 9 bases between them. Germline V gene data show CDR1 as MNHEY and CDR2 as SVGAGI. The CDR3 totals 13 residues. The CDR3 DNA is TGTGCCAGCGGAGGGGGCAGCACAGATACGCAGTATTTT. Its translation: CASGGGSTDTQYF.

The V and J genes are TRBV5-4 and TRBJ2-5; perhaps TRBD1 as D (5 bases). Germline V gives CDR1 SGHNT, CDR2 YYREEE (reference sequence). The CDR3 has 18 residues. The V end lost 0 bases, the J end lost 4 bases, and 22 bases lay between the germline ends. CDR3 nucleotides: TGTGCCAGCAGCTTGGGTTTTCAGGGCAGCCGTAGAGGAGAGACCCAGTACTTC. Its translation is CASSLGFQGSRRGETQYF.

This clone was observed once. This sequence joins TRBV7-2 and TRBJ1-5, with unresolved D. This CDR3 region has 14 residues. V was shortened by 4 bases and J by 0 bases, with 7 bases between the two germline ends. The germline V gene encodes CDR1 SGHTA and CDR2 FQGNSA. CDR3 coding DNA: TGTGCCAGCAGCTCTCAGTATAGCAATCAGCCCCAGCATTTT. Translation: CASSSQYSNQPQHF.

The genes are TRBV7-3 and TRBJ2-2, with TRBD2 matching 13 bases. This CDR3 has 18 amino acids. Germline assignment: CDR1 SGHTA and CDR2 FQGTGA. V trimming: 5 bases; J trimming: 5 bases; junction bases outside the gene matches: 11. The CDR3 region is CASSGGTSGIRGTGELFF. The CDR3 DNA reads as TGTGCCAGCAGCGGCGGGACTAGCGGGATTAGGGGGACCGGGGAGCTGTTTTTT.

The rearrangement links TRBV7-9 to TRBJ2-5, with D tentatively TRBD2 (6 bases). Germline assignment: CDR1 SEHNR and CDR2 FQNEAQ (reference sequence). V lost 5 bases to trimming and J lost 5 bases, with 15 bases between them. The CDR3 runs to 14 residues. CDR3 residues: CASSAPGVWETQYF. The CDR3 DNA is TGTGCCAGCAGCGCCCCGGGGGTCTGGGAGACCCAGTACTTC.